This T cell receptor beta chain was sequenced in a study of Ad26.COV2.S vaccination and SARS-CoV-2 variants. Sequencing was performed with immunoSEQ multiplex PCR; in TCRdb, only in-frame clones are kept and a portion is missing. The profile shows 410,000 or so clones, about 93% of them singletons. About this clone itself: Its antigen is not identified.

This CDR3 comprises 14 residues. V was cut by 5 bases and J by 6 bases, with 14 bases left in between. The V gene's germline CDR1 is SGHTA and CDR2 FQGTGA. Study findings and constraints: Greater spike-specific TCR breadth was seen in vaccine recipients than in placebo recipients.

Treatment in this sample: over 15 received Ad26.COV2.S at low or high dose, single or two shots; roughly five received placebo; per-sample allocation not given. All samples were drawn on day 63, counting from the first vaccine or placebo injection. V is TRBV7-3 and J is TRBJ2-1; D not certain. The specimen was peripheral blood, collected in a trial of Ad26.COV2.S vaccine versus placebo. The clonotype was recovered from a person aged 18-65 years who received the Ad26.COV2.S COVID-19 vaccine or a placebo. CDR3 coding DNA: TGTGCCAGCAGCCCCTCATTACATGTCAATGAGCAGTTCTTC. It translates to CASSPSLHVNEQFF.